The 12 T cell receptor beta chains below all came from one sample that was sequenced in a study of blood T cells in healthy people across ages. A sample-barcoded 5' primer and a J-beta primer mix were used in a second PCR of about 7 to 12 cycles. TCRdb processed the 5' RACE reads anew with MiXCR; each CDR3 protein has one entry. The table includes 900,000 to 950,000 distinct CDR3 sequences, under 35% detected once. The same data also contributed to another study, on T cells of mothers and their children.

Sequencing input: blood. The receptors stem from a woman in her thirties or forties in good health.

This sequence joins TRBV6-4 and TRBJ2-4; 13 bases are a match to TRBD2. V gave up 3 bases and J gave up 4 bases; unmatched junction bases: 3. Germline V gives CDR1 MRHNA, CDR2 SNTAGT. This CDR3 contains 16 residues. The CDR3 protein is CASSEGTSGVKNIQYF. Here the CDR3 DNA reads TGTGCCAGCAGTGAAGGGACTAGCGGGGTTAAAAACATTCAGTACTTC.

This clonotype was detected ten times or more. This CDR3 reads CASRQGDYNEQFF. The CDR3 nucleotides are TGTGCCAGCAGACAAGGGGATTACAATGAGCAGTTCTTC. This sequence joins TRBV6-6 and TRBJ2-1, with D maybe TRBD1 (5 bases). Looked up from germline, CDR1 is MNHNY and CDR2 is SVGAGI (reference sequence). Deletions cut 6 bases from V and 4 bases from J, with 10 bases between. The CDR3 loop spans 13 amino acids.

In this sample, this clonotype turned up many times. The CDR3 sequence: CASSPNPIRSEAFF. The CDR3 DNA reads as TGTGCCAGCAGCCCCAACCCAATCCGCTCTGAAGCTTTCTTT. The chain links TRBV6-5 to TRBJ1-1; D not certain. Trimming pared 6 bases from V and 6 bases from J, leaving 17 bases between. From germline, CDR1 is MNHEY and CDR2 SVGAGI. The length of the CDR3 is 14 residues.

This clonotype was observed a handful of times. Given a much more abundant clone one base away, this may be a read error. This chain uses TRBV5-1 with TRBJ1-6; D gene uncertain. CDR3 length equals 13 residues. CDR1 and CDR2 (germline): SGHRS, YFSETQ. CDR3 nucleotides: TGCGCCGGCAGCTTGGCCGAGGAGTCACCCCTCCACTTT. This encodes CAGSLAEESPLHF.

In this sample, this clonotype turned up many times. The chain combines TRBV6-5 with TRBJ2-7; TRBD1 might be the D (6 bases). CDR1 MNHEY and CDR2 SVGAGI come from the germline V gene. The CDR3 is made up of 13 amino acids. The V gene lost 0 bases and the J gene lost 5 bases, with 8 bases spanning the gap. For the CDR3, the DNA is TGTGCCAGCAGTTACTCGAAGGGGGACGAGCAGTACTTC. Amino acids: CASSYSKGDEQYF.

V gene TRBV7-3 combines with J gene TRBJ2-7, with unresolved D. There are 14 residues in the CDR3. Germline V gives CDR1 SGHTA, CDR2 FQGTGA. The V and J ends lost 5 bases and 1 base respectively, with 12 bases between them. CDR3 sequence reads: CASSPDQRSYEQYF. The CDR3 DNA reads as TGTGCCAGCAGCCCGGACCAGCGATCCTACGAGCAGTACTTC.

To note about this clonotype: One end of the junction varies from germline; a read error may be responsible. CDR3 in amino acids: CAINSLNTETFF. CDR3 bases: TGTGCCATCAACAGTTTGAACACTGAAACTTTCTTT. J is TRBJ1-1 and V is TRBV10-3; D gene uncertain. The length of the CDR3 is 12 residues. Germline assignment: CDR1 ENHRY and CDR2 SYGVKD.

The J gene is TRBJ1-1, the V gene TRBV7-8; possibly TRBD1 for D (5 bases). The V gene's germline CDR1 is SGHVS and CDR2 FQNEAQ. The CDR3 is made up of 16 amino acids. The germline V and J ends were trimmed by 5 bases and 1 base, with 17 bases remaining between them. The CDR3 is CASSTPPHRTNTEAFF. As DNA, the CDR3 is TGTGCCAGCAGCACTCCCCCCCACAGGACGAACACTGAAGCTTTCTTT.

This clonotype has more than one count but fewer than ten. The CDR3 sequence is CASSLFGTAASYEQYF. CDR3 DNA: TGTGCCAGCAGCTTGTTCGGAACAGCCGCTTCCTACGAGCAGTACTTC. The V and J genes are TRBV5-6 and TRBJ2-7; D is ambiguous. This CDR3 has 16 residues. Germline loops: CDR1 SGHDT, CDR2 YYEEEE. The V gene lost 1 base and the J gene lost 1 base, with 15 bases spanning the gap.

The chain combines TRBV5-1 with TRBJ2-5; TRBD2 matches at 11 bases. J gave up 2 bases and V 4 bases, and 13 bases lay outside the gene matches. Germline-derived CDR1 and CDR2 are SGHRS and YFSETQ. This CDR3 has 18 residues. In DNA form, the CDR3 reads TGCGCCAGCAGCGTCCCCGGGGCTAGCGGGGGGACTCAAGAGACCCAGTACTTC. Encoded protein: CASSVPGASGGTQETQYF. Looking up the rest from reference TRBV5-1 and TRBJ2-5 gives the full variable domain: KAGVTQTPRYLIKTRGQQVTLSCSPISGHRSVSWYQQTPGQGLQFLFEYFSETQRNKGNFPGRFSGRQFSNSRSEMNVSTLELGDSALYLCASSVPGASGGTQETQYFGPGTRLLVL.

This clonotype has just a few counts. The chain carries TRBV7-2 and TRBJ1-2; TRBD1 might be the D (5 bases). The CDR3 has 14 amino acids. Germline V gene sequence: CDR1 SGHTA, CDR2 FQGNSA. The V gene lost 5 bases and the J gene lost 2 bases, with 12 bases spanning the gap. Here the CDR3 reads CASSGERQNYGYTF. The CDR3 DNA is TGTGCCAGCAGCGGGGAGCGACAGAACTATGGCTACACCTTC.

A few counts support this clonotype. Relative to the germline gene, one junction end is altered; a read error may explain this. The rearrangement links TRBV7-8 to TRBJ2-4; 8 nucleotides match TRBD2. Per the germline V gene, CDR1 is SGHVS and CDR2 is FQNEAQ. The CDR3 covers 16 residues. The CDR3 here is CASRLAGYGAKNIQYF. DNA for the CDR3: TGTGCCAGCCGCTTAGCGGGGTACGGAGCCAAAAACATTCAGTACTTC. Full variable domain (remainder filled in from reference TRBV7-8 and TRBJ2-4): GAGVSQSPRYKVAKRGQDVALRCDPISGHVSLFWYQQALGQGPEFLTYFQNEAQLDKSGLPSDRFFAERPEGSVSTLKIQRTQQEDSAVYLCASRLAGYGAKNIQYFGAGTRLSVL.